This TCR beta chain was recovered during a study of naive CD8 T cells in extremely preterm neonates. To note about this clone: Its target is not known.

Preterm samples came from extremely preterm deliveries at 23-27 weeks. Sorted naive CD8+ T cell numbers ranged ~17,000 to ~100,000. Study-level points and caveats: Relative to older groups, preterm infants had shorter, less trimmed CDR3s with fewer N additions.

CDR3 length equals 14 residues. Germline CDR1 MNHEY, CDR2 SMNVEV (reference sequence). V shed 5 bases and J 2 bases; nucleotides not matched to a gene: 3. Repertoires were generated with immunoSEQ multiplex PCR, while TCRdb's copy carries only in-frame clones and drops some. The table lists about 23,000 clones, about nine tenths of them singletons. V and J are TRBV27 and TRBJ2-7; TRBD2 aligns across 10 bases. This clonotype was obtained from a boy who was born preterm. The sample was naive CD8+ T cells from cord blood. The CDR3 DNA is TGTGCCAGCAGTGCAGCGGGGGGGCCCTACGAGCAGTACTTC. This gives the protein CASSAAGGPYEQYF.